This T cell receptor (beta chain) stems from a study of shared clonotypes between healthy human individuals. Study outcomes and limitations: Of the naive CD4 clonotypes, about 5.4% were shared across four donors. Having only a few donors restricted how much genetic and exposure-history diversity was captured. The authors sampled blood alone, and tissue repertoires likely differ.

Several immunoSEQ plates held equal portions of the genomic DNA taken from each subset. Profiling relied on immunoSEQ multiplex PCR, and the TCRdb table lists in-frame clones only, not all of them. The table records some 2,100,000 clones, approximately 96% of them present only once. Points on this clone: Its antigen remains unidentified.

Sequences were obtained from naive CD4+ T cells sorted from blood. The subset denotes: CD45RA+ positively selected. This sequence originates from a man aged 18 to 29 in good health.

CDR3 bases: TGCGCCAGCAGACAAAGCCCGGGGACTGAGTACGAGCAGTACTTC. This sequence encodes CASRQSPGTEYEQYF. The V and J genes are TRBV5-1 and TRBJ2-7; D is possibly TRBD2 (6 bases). The CDR3 consists of 15 residues. V was pared by 5 bases and J by 4 bases, with 19 bases between. CDR1 is SGHRS and CDR2 is YFSETQ in the germline V gene.